A single TCR beta chain is shown here with its context. This sample was included in a study of T cell changes during pregnancy in multiple sclerosis. Some clones are missing from TCRdb's copy, which holds only in-frame ones; the method was immunoSEQ multiplex PCR. Of roughly 48,000 clones in the sample, 85% to 95% were seen once. The sample consisted of CD4+ T cells from peripheral blood mononuclear cells, taken in the third trimester of pregnancy. The source of this sequence is a female donor with multiple sclerosis, enrolled in a pregnancy study.

The CDR3 coding sequence is TGTGCCAGCAGCTGGGCAGGGCTCGAGACCCAGTACTTC. Translating gives CASSWAGLETQYF. The J gene is TRBJ2-5, the V gene TRBV5-4, with D perhaps matching TRBD1 (5 bases). The CDR3 has 13 amino acids. Deletions cut 3 bases from V and 5 bases from J, with 11 bases between. CDR1 and CDR2 (germline): SGHNT, YYREEE (reference sequence).